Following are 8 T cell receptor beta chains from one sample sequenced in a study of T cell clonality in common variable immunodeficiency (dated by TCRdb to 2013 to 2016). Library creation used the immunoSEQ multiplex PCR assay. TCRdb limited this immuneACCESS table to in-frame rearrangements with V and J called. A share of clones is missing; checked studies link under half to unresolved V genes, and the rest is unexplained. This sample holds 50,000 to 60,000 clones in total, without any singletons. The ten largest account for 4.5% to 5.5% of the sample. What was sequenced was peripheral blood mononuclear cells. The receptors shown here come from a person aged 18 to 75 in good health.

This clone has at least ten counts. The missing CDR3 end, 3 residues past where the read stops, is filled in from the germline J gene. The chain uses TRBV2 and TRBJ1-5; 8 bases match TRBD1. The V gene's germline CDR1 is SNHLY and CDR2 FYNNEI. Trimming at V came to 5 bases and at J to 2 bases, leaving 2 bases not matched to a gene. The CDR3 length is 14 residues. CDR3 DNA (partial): TGTGCCAGCAGTTTGGACAGGGGCAATCAGCCC. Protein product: CASSLDRGNQP. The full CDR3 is CASSLDRGNQPQHF. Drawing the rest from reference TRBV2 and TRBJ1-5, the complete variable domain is EPEVTQTPSHQVTQMGQEVILRCVPISNHLYFYWYRQILGQKVEFLVSFYNNEISEKSEIFDDQFSVERPDGSNFTLKIRSTKLEDSAMYFCASSLDRGNQPQHFGDGTRLSIL.

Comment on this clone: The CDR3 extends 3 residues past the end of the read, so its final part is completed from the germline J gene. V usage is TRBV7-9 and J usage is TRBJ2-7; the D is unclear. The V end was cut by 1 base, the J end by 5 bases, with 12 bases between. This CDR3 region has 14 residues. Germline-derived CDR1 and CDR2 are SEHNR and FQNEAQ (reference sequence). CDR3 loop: CASSLGVPRHEQYF. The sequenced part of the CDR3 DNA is TGTGCCAGCAGCTTAGGGGTCCCCAGGCACGAG. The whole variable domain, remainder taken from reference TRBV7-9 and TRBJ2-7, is DTGVSQNPRHKITKRGQNVTFRCDPISEHNRLYWYRQTLGQGPEFLTYFQNEAQLEKSRLLSDRFSAERPKGSFSTLEIQRTEQGDSAMYLCASSLGVPRHEQYFGPGTRLTVT.

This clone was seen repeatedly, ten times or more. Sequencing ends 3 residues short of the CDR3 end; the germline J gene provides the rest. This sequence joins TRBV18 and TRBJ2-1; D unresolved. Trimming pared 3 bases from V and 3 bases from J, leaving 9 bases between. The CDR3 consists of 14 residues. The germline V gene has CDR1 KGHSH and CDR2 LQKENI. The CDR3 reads CASSPWAIYNEQFF. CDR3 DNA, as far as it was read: TGTGCCAGCTCACCCTGGGCAATCTACAATGAG. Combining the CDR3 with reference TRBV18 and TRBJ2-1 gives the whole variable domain NAGVMQNPRHLVRRRGQEARLRCSPMKGHSHVYWYRQLPEEGLKFMVYLQKENIIDESGMPKERFSAEFPKEGPSILRIQQVVRGDSAAYFCASSPWAIYNEQFFGPGTRLTVL.

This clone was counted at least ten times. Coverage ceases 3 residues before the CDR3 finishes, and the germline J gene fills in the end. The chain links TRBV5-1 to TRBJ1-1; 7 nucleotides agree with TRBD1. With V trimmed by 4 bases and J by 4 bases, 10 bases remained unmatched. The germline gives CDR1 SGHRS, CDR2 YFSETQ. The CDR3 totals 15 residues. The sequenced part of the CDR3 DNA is TGCGCCAGCAGCCCCTACGGGGCAGGGGGCACTGAA. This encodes CASSPYGAGGTE. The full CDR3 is CASSPYGAGGTEAFF.

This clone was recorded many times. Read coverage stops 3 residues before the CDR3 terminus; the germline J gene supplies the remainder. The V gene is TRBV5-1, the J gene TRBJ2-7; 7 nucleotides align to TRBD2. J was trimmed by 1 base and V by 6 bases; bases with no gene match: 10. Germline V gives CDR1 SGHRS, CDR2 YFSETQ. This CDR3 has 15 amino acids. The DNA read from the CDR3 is TGCGCCAGCACTATAGGCGGGAGTGTATCCTACGAG. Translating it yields CASTIGGSVSYE. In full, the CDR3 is CASTIGGSVSYEQYF.

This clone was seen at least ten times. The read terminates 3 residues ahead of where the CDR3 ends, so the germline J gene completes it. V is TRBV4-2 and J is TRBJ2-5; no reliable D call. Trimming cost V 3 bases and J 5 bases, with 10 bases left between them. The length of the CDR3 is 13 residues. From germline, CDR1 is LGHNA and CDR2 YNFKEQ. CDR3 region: CASSHPAAETQYF. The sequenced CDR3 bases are TGTGCCAGCAGCCACCCGGCAGCGGAGACC.

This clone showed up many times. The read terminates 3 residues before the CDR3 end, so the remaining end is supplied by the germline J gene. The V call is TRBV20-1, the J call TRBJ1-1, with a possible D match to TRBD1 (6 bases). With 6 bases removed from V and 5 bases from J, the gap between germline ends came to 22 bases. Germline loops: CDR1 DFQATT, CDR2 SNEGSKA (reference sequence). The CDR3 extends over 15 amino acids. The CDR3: CSAPGGTSLETEAFF. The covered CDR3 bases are TGCAGTGCCCCCGGTGGGACATCCCTGGAGACTGAA.

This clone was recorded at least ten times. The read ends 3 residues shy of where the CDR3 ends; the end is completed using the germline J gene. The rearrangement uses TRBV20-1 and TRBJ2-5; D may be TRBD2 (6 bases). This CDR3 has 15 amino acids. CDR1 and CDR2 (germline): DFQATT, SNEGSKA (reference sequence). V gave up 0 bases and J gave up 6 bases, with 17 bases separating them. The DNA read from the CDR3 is TGCAGTGCTAGAGATCTAACCGGGGGAAGCAAGACC. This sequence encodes CSARDLTGGSKT. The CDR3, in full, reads CSARDLTGGSKTQYF.